What follows are 22 T cell receptor beta chains derived from one specimen sequenced in a study of blood T cell repertoires in COVID-19. The protocol was immunoSEQ multiplex PCR, while the TCRdb copy is restricted to in-frame clones and leaves out a portion. The sample contains approximately 220,000 clones, about 87% of which appear only once. The specimen was PBMCs or T cells enriched from blood (not recorded which). These receptors all stem from a young woman who had recovered from COVID-19.

This chain joins TRBV5-4 and TRBJ2-1, with 7 bases that match TRBD1. CDR3 length: 16 amino acids. CDR1 and CDR2 (germline): SGHNT, YYREEE (reference sequence). V trimming: 1 base; J trimming: 0 bases; junction bases outside the gene matches: 4. The CDR3 DNA is TGTGCCAGCAGCTTGTACCGGGACAGCTCCTACAATGAGCAGTTCTTC. It encodes CASSLYRDSSYNEQFF.

The chain joins TRBV10-3 to TRBJ1-1; TRBD1 is a possible D gene (5 bases). The V gene's germline CDR1 is ENHRY and CDR2 SYGVKD. This CDR3 has 14 amino acids. V lost 8 bases to trimming and J lost 5 bases, with 18 bases between them. Here the CDR3 reads CAISSRQGNTEAFF. The CDR3 DNA reads as TGTGCCATCTCGTCCCGGCAGGGCAATACTGAAGCTTTCTTT.

CDR3 sequence: CASSLRGGEQYF. DNA for the CDR3: TGCGCCAGCAGCTTGAGGGGGGGCGAGCAGTACTTC. The rearrangement links TRBV5-1 to TRBJ2-7; a possible D gene is TRBD2 (7 bases). The length of the CDR3 is 12 residues. Deletions cut 1 base from V and 6 bases from J, with 8 bases between. CDR1 and CDR2 from the germline V gene are SGHRS and YFSETQ. Supplemented by reference TRBV5-1 and TRBJ2-7, the full variable domain reads KAGVTQTPRYLIKTRGQQVTLSCSPISGHRSVSWYQQTPGQGLQFLFEYFSETQRNKGNFPGRFSGRQFSNSRSEMNVSTLELGDSALYLCASSLRGGEQYFGPGTRLTVT.

This clone was detected once. The chain recombines TRBV7-9 with TRBJ2-1; D is uncertain. Looked up from germline, CDR1 is SEHNR and CDR2 is FQNEAQ (reference sequence). Trimming removed 7 bases at V and 8 bases at J, with 18 bases between. This CDR3 contains 14 residues. CDR3 sequence: CASNPGTLSDEQFF. As DNA, the CDR3 is TGTGCCAGCAACCCCGGAACGCTCAGCGATGAGCAGTTCTTC.

This clone has just one count. The genes are TRBV11-1 and TRBJ1-1; D remains unclear. Trimming took 5 bases from V and 2 from J, leaving 12 bases between them. Germline assignment: CDR1 SGHAT and CDR2 FQDESV (reference sequence). The CDR3 consists of 14 residues. CDR3 nucleotides: TGTGCCAGCAGCATAAGCCCCTTCAACACTGAAGCTTTCTTT. Protein product: CASSISPFNTEAFF.

The V call is TRBV28, the J call TRBJ1-6, with D perhaps TRBD1 (6 bases). Germline-derived CDR1 and CDR2 are MDHEN and SYDVKM. V was trimmed by 7 bases and J by 8 bases, leaving 15 bases between them. The CDR3 covers 14 residues. Here the CDR3 reads CASKPRDIYSPLHF. Here the CDR3 DNA reads TGTGCCAGCAAACCTCGGGACATCTATTCACCCCTCCACTTT.

In its sample, this clone was seen once. This rearrangement joins TRBV5-1 to TRBJ1-1; possible D gene TRBD1, 5 bases. The CDR3 contains 14 residues. The germline V and J ends were trimmed by 3 bases and 0 bases, with 9 bases remaining between them. Germline V gene lookup returns CDR1 SGHRS and CDR2 YFSETQ. The CDR3 region is CASSSQGMNTEAFF. The DNA for the CDR3 is TGCGCCAGCAGCTCCCAGGGCATGAACACTGAAGCTTTCTTT.

This clone occurred a few times. The CDR3 nucleotides read TGCGCCAGCAGCTTGGGGCGGAATATGAACACTGAAGCTTTCTTT. Translated, it gives CASSLGRNMNTEAFF. The V call is TRBV5-1, the J call TRBJ1-1; no clear D gene. Germline assignment: CDR1 SGHRS and CDR2 YFSETQ. Trimming left V 0 bases short and J 0 bases short, with 9 bases between. This CDR3 is 15 amino acids long.

The chain uses TRBV18 and TRBJ1-1; D uncertain. Germline lookup yields CDR1 KGHSH and CDR2 LQKENI. V was pared by 1 base and J by 2 bases, with 20 bases between. The CDR3 sequence is 18 residues long. The CDR3 loop is CASSPQRVLRAENTEAFF. The CDR3 DNA reads as TGTGCCAGCTCACCACAACGTGTTTTAAGAGCGGAAAACACTGAAGCTTTCTTT.

This chain connects TRBV6-2 or TRBV6-3 to TRBJ2-7, with D unresolved. The ends were cut back, 3 bases at V and 0 bases at J, with 12 bases in the middle. CDR1 and CDR2 (germline): MNHEY, SVGEGT. This CDR3 has 15 residues. The CDR3 here is CASSYNQDSSYEQYF. The CDR3 bases are TGTGCCAGCAGTTATAACCAAGATAGCTCCTACGAGCAGTACTTC.

V and J are TRBV28 and TRBJ1-2, with D unresolved. The CDR3 totals 13 residues. Trimming removed 3 bases from V and 8 bases from J, with 13 bases in between. Germline lookup yields CDR1 MDHEN and CDR2 SYDVKM. The CDR3 DNA follows: TGTGCCAGCAGTTTGAGGGCTCTGGGGGGCTACACCTTC. It is translated as CASSLRALGGYTF.

The rearrangement links TRBV6-1 to TRBJ1-3, with D possibly matching TRBD1 (5 bases). The CDR3 sequence is 15 residues long. The ends were cut back, 1 base at V and 1 base at J, with 8 bases in the middle. Germline V gene data show CDR1 as MNHNS and CDR2 as SASEGT. CDR3 sequence (DNA): TGTGCCAGCAGTGAAGGATACAGGTCTGGAAACACCATATATTTT. Its protein is CASSEGYRSGNTIYF.

The chain is built from TRBV4-1 and TRBJ2-5, with D perhaps matching TRBD1 (6 bases). From germline, CDR1 is MGHRA and CDR2 YSYEKL. This CDR3 spans 15 amino acids. V dropped 5 bases and J dropped 5 bases, with 18 bases sitting between them. CDR3 region: CASSANRVEWETQYF. CDR3 nucleotide sequence: TGCGCCAGCAGCGCCAACAGGGTCGAATGGGAGACCCAGTACTTC.

This rearrangement joins TRBV4-1 to TRBJ1-5; D remains ambiguous. Germline CDR1 reads MGHRA; CDR2 reads YSYEKL. V was clipped by 1 base and J by 4 bases, with 8 bases between them. CDR3 length: 14 amino acids. The CDR3 nucleotides are TGCGCCAGCAGCCAAGGGTCAGGTAATCAGCCCCAGCATTTT. This gives the protein CASSQGSGNQPQHF.

The V gene is TRBV6-5, the J gene TRBJ1-5; D may be TRBD1 (6 bases). Between the trimmed V and J ends, which lost 7 bases and 0 bases, there was a span of 10 bases. This CDR3 comprises 14 residues. The germline V gene encodes CDR1 MNHEY and CDR2 SVGAGI. The CDR3 DNA is TGTGCCAGCAAGACAGGATATAGCAATCAGCCCCAGCATTTT. It codes for CASKTGYSNQPQHF.

Written as DNA, the CDR3 is TGTGCCAGCAGCCAACACCATTTCTCTGGAAACACCATATATTTT. It specifies CASSQHHFSGNTIYF. The rearrangement uses TRBV11-2 and TRBJ1-3; D remains ambiguous. Germline assignment: CDR1 SGHAT and CDR2 FQNNGV. The CDR3 sequence is 15 residues long. The V end lost 5 bases, the J end lost 0 bases, and 11 bases lay between the germline ends. The entire variable domain, with the rest obtained from reference TRBV11-2 and TRBJ1-3, is as follows: EAGVAQSPRYKIIEKRQSVAFWCNPISGHATLYWYQQILGQGPKLLIQFQNNGVVDDSQLPKDRFSAERLKGVDSTLKIQPAKLEDSAVYLCASSQHHFSGNTIYFGEGSWLTVV.

The chain has TRBV23-1 and TRBJ1-5, with TRBD1 matching over 11 bases. TRBV23-1 is an ORF for which the function is uncertain. The CDR3 extends over 17 amino acids. Unmatched junction bases numbered 7, after V lost 2 bases and J lost 4 bases. In DNA, the CDR3 is TGCGCCAGCAGTCAACCAGGACAGGGGGCTGATAATCAGCCCCAGCATTTT. It encodes CASSQPGQGADNQPQHF.

The gene calls are TRBV4-2 and TRBJ1-5; TRBD1 matches 7 bases. Germline assignment: CDR1 LGHNA and CDR2 YNFKEQ. V dropped 0 bases and J dropped 4; count of bases not matched to a gene: 3. This CDR3 contains 15 residues. DNA of the CDR3: TGTGCCAGCAGCCAAGATCAGGACAGGAATCAGCCCCAGCATTTT. Its protein is CASSQDQDRNQPQHF.

This clone is a singleton in its sample. The V call is TRBV19, the J call TRBJ1-4; unclear D gene. V was cut by 5 bases and J by 5 bases, with 15 bases left in between. The length of the CDR3 is 15 residues. The germline V gene has CDR1 LNHDA and CDR2 SQIVND (reference sequence). CDR3 coding DNA: TGTGCCAGTAGTCCTAGGAGGATTTCGAATGAAAAACTGTTTTTT. Translated: CASSPRRISNEKLFF. Looking up the rest from reference TRBV19 and TRBJ1-4 gives the full variable domain: DGGITQSPKYLFRKEGQNVTLSCEQNLNHDAMYWYRQDPGQGLRLIYYSQIVNDFQKGDIAEGYSVSREKKESFPLTVTSAQKNPTAFYLCASSPRRISNEKLFFGSGTQLSVL.

The chain joins TRBV6-1 to TRBJ1-1; 7 nucleotides match TRBD1. Unmatched junction bases numbered 8, after V lost 3 bases and J lost 7 bases. From germline, CDR1 is MNHNS and CDR2 SASEGT. The CDR3 contains 14 residues. CDR3 bases: TGTGCCAGCAGTGACGACAGGGAAGTTGATGAAGCTTTCTTT. This sequence encodes CASSDDREVDEAFF.

This rearrangement joins TRBV6-5 to TRBJ2-7; D is undetermined. This CDR3 has 12 residues. Germline V gene data show CDR1 as MNHEY and CDR2 as SVGAGI. With 7 bases removed from V and 4 bases from J, the gap between germline ends came to 11 bases. The DNA of the CDR3 is TGTGCCAGCACCGGCTTCGGGTACGAGCAGTACTTC. It specifies CASTGFGYEQYF.

The CDR3, as DNA: TGTGCCAGTAGTAGACGGGGGGCGTCCACCGGGGAGCTGTTTTTT. It specifies CASSRRGASTGELFF. The chain couples TRBV19 to TRBJ2-2; the D gene is possibly TRBD2 (7 bases). V was pared by 4 bases and J by 4 bases, with 13 bases between. Germline V gives CDR1 LNHDA, CDR2 SQIVND (reference sequence). The CDR3 covers 15 residues.